This TCR beta chain was sequenced for a study of cytomegalovirus exposure and HLA in healthy donors. Study-wide findings and caveats: For most TCR sequences rarity was the rule, although some public TCRs occurred in many donors. Some TCR beta chains (around 180 of them) were listed as cytomegalovirus-associated.

Points on this clone: Its antigen is not identified.

Assay used: immunoSEQ multiplex PCR; TCRdb lists only in-frame clones, some missing. Among 150,000 to 180,000 clones listed, 65% to 90% were seen once. The donors belonged to the approximately 120-subject validation cohort, separate from the roughly 670-subject first cohort. This CDR3 is 16 amino acids long. Sequenced input: PBMCs. This TCR came from a man aged 18 to 30 in good health and CMV-seropositive. The J gene is TRBJ2-6, the V gene TRBV12-2; the table gives TRBD1 as D, unverified against the DNA. TRBV12-2 counts as a pseudogene. This CDR3 is CASRPETGSGANVLTF. CDR3 nucleotides: TGTGCAAGTCGCCCGGAGACAGGTTCTGGGGCCAACGTCCTGACTTTC.